The rows below give T cell receptor beta chains drawn from one sample of a study of cytomegalovirus exposure and HLA in healthy donors. Sequencing was performed with immunoSEQ multiplex PCR; in TCRdb, only in-frame clones are kept and a portion is missing. Here the sample spans under 150,000 clones, about 78% being singletons. Sequencing was done on a sample of PBMCs. These receptor sequences come from a man aged 50 or older in good health and CMV-seronegative. CDR3s include the opening cysteine and the closing phenylalanine or tryptophan. The D gene is left open where the match is weak. Rows may omit the clone size; those that give it use once, few, many or a size class.

j_gene	d_gene	v_gene	abundance	CDR3aa	CDR3nt
TRBJ1-3	NA	TRBV29-1	NA	CSVVLGVSTGNTIYF	TGCAGCGTTGTCCTAGGGGTATCCACTGGAAACACCATATATTTT
TRBJ1-5	TRBD1	TRBV19	NA	CASRGDSPRNQPQHF	TGTGCCAGTAGGGGGGACAGCCCACGCAATCAGCCCCAGCATTTT
TRBJ1-1	NA	TRBV6-1	NA	CASSRGMGEAFF	TGTGCCAGCAGTAGGGGGATGGGTGAAGCTTTCTTT
TRBJ2-5	TRBD2	TRBV19	NA	CASSLLAGGWETQYF	TGTGCCAGTAGCCTACTAGCGGGAGGGTGGGAGACCCAGTACTTC
TRBJ1-3	NA	TRBV7-9	NA	CASSLVLEGNTIYF	TGTGCCAGCAGCTTAGTACTAGAGGGAAACACCATATATTTT
TRBJ2-5	TRBD2	TRBV5-1	NA	CASSLNSGGLGAQYF	TGCGCCAGCAGCTTGAATAGCGGGGGACTAGGAGCCCAGTACTTC
TRBJ2-5	TRBD2	TRBV4-1	NA	CASSQNAAGLAGDGETQYF	TGCGCCAGCAGCCAAAACGCGGCTGGACTAGCGGGAGACGGGGAGACCCAGTACTTC
TRBJ2-5	NA	TRBV7-8	NA	CASSPLRGGKETQYF	TGTGCCAGCAGCCCGCTTAGGGGGGGGAAAGAGACCCAGTACTTC
TRBJ2-2	TRBD2	TRBV6-4	NA	CASSTLAGNTGELFF	TGTGCCAGCAGTACTCTAGCGGGGAACACCGGGGAGCTGTTTTTT
TRBJ2-3	NA	TRBV9	NA	CASSVARSSTDTQYF	TGTGCCAGCAGCGTAGCCCGTTCTAGCACAGATACGCAGTATTTT
TRBJ2-5	NA	TRBV19	NA	CASSDTGSPKETQYF	TGTGCCAGTAGTGACACAGGGAGTCCCAAAGAGACCCAGTACTTC
TRBJ2-7	TRBD1	TRBV30	NA	CAWTGQGGRGEQYF	TGTGCCTGGACGGGACAGGGGGGTCGTGGCGAGCAGTACTTC
TRBJ2-7	TRBD2	TRBV20-1	few	CSAQSLASQYF	TGCAGTGCACAATCACTAGCGTCGCAGTACTTC
TRBJ1-1	NA	TRBV5-1	NA	CASSLFQLGGGTEAFF	TGCGCCAGCAGCTTGTTCCAATTGGGGGGAGGAACTGAAGCTTTCTTT
TRBJ1-2	TRBD1	TRBV27	NA	CASSLRDRLNYGYTF	TGTGCCAGCAGCCTCCGGGACAGGCTGAACTATGGCTACACCTTC
TRBJ2-2	NA	TRBV21-1	few	CASLRRAHTGELFF	TGTGCCAGCCTGAGGAGGGCCCACACCGGGGAGCTGTTTTTT
TRBJ2-7	TRBD2	TRBV4-2	NA	CASSQDGGLEAYEQYF	TGTGCCAGCAGCCAAGATGGTGGACTAGAGGCCTACGAGCAGTACTTC
TRBJ1-2	NA	TRBV9	few	CASSLKDQRNYGYTF	TGTGCCAGCAGCCTAAAAGATCAGCGAAACTATGGCTACACCTTC
TRBJ2-1	NA	TRBV11-3	few	CASSLQQGNEQFF	TGTGCCAGCAGCTTACAACAGGGTAATGAGCAGTTCTTC
TRBJ2-1	TRBD2	TRBV4-3	once	CASSQDGLFLGTRPYNEQFF	TGCGCCAGCAGCCAAGACGGGTTGTTTCTCGGGACTAGACCCTACAATGAGCAGTTCTTC
TRBJ2-5	TRBD2	TRBV5-4	NA	CASSLALAGRGETQYF	TGTGCCAGCAGCTTGGCCCTAGCGGGCCGGGGAGAGACCCAGTACTTC
TRBJ1-3	NA	TRBV7-9	NA	CASSLVDIAGNTIYF	TGTGCCAGCAGCTTAGTAGACATTGCTGGAAACACCATATATTTT
TRBJ2-7	TRBD2	TRBV23-1	NA	CASVGAASGYEQYF	TGCGCCAGCGTCGGGGCGGCTAGCGGCTACGAGCAGTACTTC
TRBJ1-3	NA	TRBV19	NA	CASSIRSGNTIYF	TGTGCCAGTAGTATCCGCTCTGGAAACACCATATATTTT
TRBJ1-2	TRBD1	TRBV5-1	NA	CASSLLGQGEGYTF	TGCGCCAGCAGCTTGTTAGGACAGGGAGAAGGCTACACCTTC
TRBJ2-3	NA	TRBV11-2	few	CASSSSAGTDTQYF	TGTGCCAGCAGCTCGAGCGCCGGGACAGATACGCAGTATTTT
TRBJ1-2	TRBD1	TRBV28	NA	CASRDRVANYGYTF	TGTGCCAGCAGAGACAGGGTTGCTAACTATGGCTACACCTTC
TRBJ1-4	NA	TRBV4-1	NA	CASSQDRDNEKLFF	TGCGCCAGCAGCCAAGATCGAGATAATGAAAAACTGTTTTTT
TRBJ2-3	NA	TRBV5-4	few	CASSLRQVASTDTQYF	TGTGCCAGCAGCTTACGACAGGTTGCTAGCACAGATACGCAGTATTTT
TRBJ2-3	TRBD2	TRBV4-1	few	CASSQRLAGGPGRTDTQYF	TGCGCCAGCAGCCAACGGCTAGCGGGAGGGCCAGGTCGCACAGATACGCAGTATTTT
TRBJ2-7	TRBD1	TRBV10-2	NA	CASSDPMERGQYEQYF	TGCGCCAGCAGTGACCCTATGGAGAGGGGGCAGTACGAGCAGTACTTC
TRBJ2-3	TRBD1	TRBV6-4	NA	CASAVTGLSTDTQYF	TGTGCCAGCGCCGTGACAGGGTTGAGCACAGATACGCAGTATTTT
TRBJ1-2	NA	TRBV2	NA	CATTLSPNYGYTF	TGTGCCACCACTTTGAGCCCTAACTATGGCTACACCTTC
TRBJ2-7	TRBD1	TRBV18	NA	CASSPGTEYEQYF	TGTGCCAGCTCGCCCGGGACAGAATACGAGCAGTACTTC
TRBJ2-7	TRBD1	TRBV11-2	NA	CASSSGTGAYEQYF	TGTGCCAGCAGCTCCGGCACAGGGGCCTACGAGCAGTACTTC
TRBJ1-3	NA	TRBV5-1	many	CASSLFNSGNTIYF	TGCGCCAGCAGCTTATTCAACTCTGGAAACACCATATATTTT
TRBJ2-2	NA	TRBV7-3	NA	CASSAQGSSGELFF	TGTGCCAGCAGCGCCCAGGGGTCATCCGGGGAGCTGTTTTTT
TRBJ1-4	NA	TRBV19	NA	CASSTNRRAYEKLFF	TGTGCCAGTAGTACCAACAGGAGGGCTTATGAAAAACTGTTTTTT
TRBJ1-1	NA	TRBV10-2	NA	CASSDEVGSGTEAFF	TGCGCCAGCAGTGATGAGGTGGGTAGCGGCACTGAAGCTTTCTTT
TRBJ1-3	NA	TRBV10-1	NA	CASSRDIGNTIYF	TGCGCCAGCTCCCGGGACATCGGAAACACCATATATTTT
TRBJ2-1	TRBD2	TRBV5-1	once	CASRATGGSEQFF	TGCGCCAGCCGGGCAACGGGAGGTAGTGAGCAGTTCTTC
TRBJ2-7	NA	TRBV28	NA	CASSTLRTVYEQYF	TGTGCCAGCAGTACCCTCAGGACAGTCTACGAGCAGTACTTC
TRBJ2-4	NA	TRBV7-9	NA	CASSLSGAGKNIQYF	TGTGCCAGCAGCTTATCAGGGGCAGGCAAAAACATTCAGTACTTC
TRBJ2-7	NA	TRBV28	NA	CASSYWGGQYF	TGTGCCAGCAGTTATTGGGGCGGGCAGTACTTC
TRBJ1-5	NA	TRBV7-2	NA	CASSSSGQPQHF	TGTGCCAGCAGCTCCTCGGGGCAGCCCCAGCATTTT
TRBJ2-3	TRBD1	TRBV29-1	NA	CSVGTGLSTDTQYF	TGCAGCGTGGGGACAGGGTTGAGCACAGATACGCAGTATTTT